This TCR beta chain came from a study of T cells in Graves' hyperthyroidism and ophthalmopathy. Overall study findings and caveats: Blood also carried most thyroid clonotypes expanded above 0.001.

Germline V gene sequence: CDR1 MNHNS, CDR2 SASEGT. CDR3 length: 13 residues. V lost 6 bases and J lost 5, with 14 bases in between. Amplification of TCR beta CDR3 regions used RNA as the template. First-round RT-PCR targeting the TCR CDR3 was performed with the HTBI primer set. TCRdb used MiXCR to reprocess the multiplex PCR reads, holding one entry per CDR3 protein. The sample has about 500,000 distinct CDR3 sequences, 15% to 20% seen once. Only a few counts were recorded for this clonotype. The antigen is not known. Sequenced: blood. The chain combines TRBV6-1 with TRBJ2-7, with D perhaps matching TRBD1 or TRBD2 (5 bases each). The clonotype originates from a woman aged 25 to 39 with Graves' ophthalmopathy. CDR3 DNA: TGTGCCAGCAGGCAGGGAGTTCTCCACGAGCAGTACTTC. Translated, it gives CASRQGVLHEQYF.